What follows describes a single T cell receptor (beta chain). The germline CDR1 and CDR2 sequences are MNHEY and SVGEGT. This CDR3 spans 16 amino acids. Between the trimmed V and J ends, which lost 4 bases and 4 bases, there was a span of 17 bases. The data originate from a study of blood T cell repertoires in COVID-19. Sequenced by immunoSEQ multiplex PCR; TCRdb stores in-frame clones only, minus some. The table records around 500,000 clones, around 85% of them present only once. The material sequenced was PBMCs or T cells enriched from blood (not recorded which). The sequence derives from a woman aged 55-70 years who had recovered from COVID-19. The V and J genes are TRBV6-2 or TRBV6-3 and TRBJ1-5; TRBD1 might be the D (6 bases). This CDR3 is CASSWRGGPQNQPQHF. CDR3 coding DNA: TGTGCCAGCAGTTGGAGGGGGGGACCACAGAATCAGCCCCAGCATTTT.